Presented here are 17 T cell receptor beta chains from one specimen sequenced in a study of response to subunit inactivated influenza vaccine. Via MiXCR, TCRdb re-called the RT-PCR reads, giving one row per CDR3 protein. The repertoire has 450,000 to 600,000 distinct CDR3 sequences, more than 15% of them found once; the top ten carry less than 4%. The sample consisted of CD4+ T cells sorted from PBMCs, taken less than 25 months after vaccination. The receptors were sampled from a man aged 50 to 75 who received an inactivated influenza vaccine.

The chain couples TRBV10-3 to TRBJ2-2; the match to TRBD1 covers 9 bases. The germline CDR1 and CDR2 sequences are ENHRY and SYGVKD. J lost 7 bases, V lost 6 bases, and 12 bases had no gene match. This CDR3 spans 16 amino acids. The CDR3 coding sequence is TGTGCCATCAGCAGAGGGGGACAGGGTAGTAGCGGGGAGCTGTTTTTT. Translation: CAISRGGQGSSGELFF.

The sample holds a few counts of this clonotype. The rearrangement uses TRBV2 and TRBJ2-3; 10 bases line up with TRBD1. Germline V gives CDR1 SNHLY, CDR2 FYNNEI. V shed 7 bases, J shed 6 bases, and the junction held 7 bases outside the gene matches. The CDR3 totals 14 residues. As DNA, the CDR3 is TGTGCCAGCAAGATGGGACAGGGGTCCGATACGCAGTATTTT. This translates into CASKMGQGSDTQYF.

Here the CDR3 reads CASSSLGGQGEQYF. CDR3 DNA: TGTGCCAGCAGTTCCCTTGGGGGACAGGGCGAGCAGTACTTC. The V gene is TRBV2, the J gene TRBJ2-7, with TRBD1 identical over 9 bases. The CDR3 spans 14 residues. V lost 5 bases and J lost 6; bases outside the gene matches: 8. The germline gives CDR1 SNHLY, CDR2 FYNNEI.

In this sample, this clonotype turned up a few times. The chain is built from TRBV5-1 and TRBJ2-7, with D possibly being TRBD1 (5 bases). V gave up 1 base and J gave up 3 bases, with 11 bases separating them. The CDR3 contains 14 residues. Germline V CDR1 and CDR2: SGHRS, YFSETQ. The CDR3 region is CASSLSAGRYEQYF. In DNA form, the CDR3 reads TGCGCCAGCAGCTTGTCCGCAGGGCGCTACGAGCAGTACTTC.

The J gene is TRBJ2-3, the V gene TRBV3-1; TRBD2 matches 7 bases. CDR1 LGHDT and CDR2 YNNKEL come from the germline V gene (reference sequence). This CDR3 contains 16 residues. V trimming: 1 base; J trimming: 1 base; junction bases outside the gene matches: 5. CDR3 sequence (DNA): TGTGCCAGCAGCCAAGCGGGACTACGTGGCACAGATACGCAGTATTTT. Its translation: CASSQAGLRGTDTQYF.

In its sample, this clonotype was seen once. This chain joins TRBV20-1 and TRBJ2-1; D possibly corresponds to TRBD2 (5 bases). The V gene lost 4 bases and the J gene lost 6 bases, with 13 bases spanning the gap. Germline V gives CDR1 DFQATT, CDR2 SNEGSKA (reference sequence). This CDR3 spans 13 amino acids. The DNA for the CDR3 is TGCAGTGCTACCACGGGGTCCGGCAATGAGCAGTTCTTC. It specifies CSATTGSGNEQFF.

This clonotype has just a few counts. The CDR3 here is CASSPRANQPQHF. The CDR3 region has the DNA TGTGCCAGCAGCCCCCGAGCTAATCAGCCCCAGCATTTT. The V gene is TRBV7-6, the J gene TRBJ1-5; D is unresolved. The germline V and J ends were trimmed by 5 bases and 4 bases, with 9 bases remaining between them. Germline-derived CDR1 and CDR2 are SGHVS and FNYEAQ. There are 13 residues in the CDR3.

V is TRBV2 and J is TRBJ2-7; 9 bases agree with TRBD1. Germline assignment: CDR1 SNHLY and CDR2 FYNNEI. V trimming: 3 bases; J trimming: 5 bases; junction bases outside the gene matches: 8. CDR3 length equals 15 residues. In DNA, the CDR3 is TGTGCCAGCAGTGATAGGACAGGGGTAATAGACGAGCAGTACTTC. It codes for CASSDRTGVIDEQYF.

This clonotype was seen a handful of times. This chain uses TRBV9 with TRBJ2-2, with D perhaps matching TRBD2 (5 bases). The CDR3 has 14 residues. The germline V gene has CDR1 SGDLS and CDR2 YYNGEE. Trimming stripped 6 bases from V and 6 bases from J, with 15 bases between. CDR3: CASTRDTGPGELFF. CDR3 DNA sequence: TGTGCCAGCACACGGGATACCGGACCCGGGGAGCTGTTTTTT.

This clonotype has only a few counts. This chain joins TRBV15 and TRBJ2-3; no definite D call. With 0 bases removed from V and 4 bases from J, the gap between germline ends came to 14 bases. The germline V gene has CDR1 LNHNV and CDR2 YYDKDF (reference sequence). This CDR3 comprises 16 residues. As DNA, the CDR3 is TGTGCCACCAGCAGAGACCCGACCGCGCAAGCAGATACGCAGTATTTT. As protein: CATSRDPTAQADTQYF. The variable domain in full, with the rest retrieved from reference TRBV15 and TRBJ2-3, is DAMVIQNPRYQVTQFGKPVTLSCSQTLNHNVMYWYQQKSSQAPKLLFHYYDKDFNNEADTPDNFQSRRPNTSFCFLDIRSPGLGDTAMYLCATSRDPTAQADTQYFGPGTRLTVL.

CDR3 nucleotides: TGTGCCAGCAGCCTGAGAGGGGGGGCGCGGTATGCCGGGGAGCTGTTTTTT. This translates into CASSLRGGARYAGELFF. The chain combines TRBV11-2 with TRBJ2-2, with TRBD2 as a possible D gene (7 bases). CDR3 size: 17 residues. Deletions cut 5 bases from V and 6 bases from J, with 22 bases between. Per the germline V gene, CDR1 is SGHAT and CDR2 is FQNNGV. The variable domain in full, completed from reference TRBV11-2 and TRBJ2-2, reads EAGVAQSPRYKIIEKRQSVAFWCNPISGHATLYWYQQILGQGPKLLIQFQNNGVVDDSQLPKDRFSAERLKGVDSTLKIQPAKLEDSAVYLCASSLRGGARYAGELFFGEGSRLTVL.

In this sample, this clonotype turned up a few times. The chain joins TRBV24-1 to TRBJ2-7; 10 positions agree with TRBD1. The CDR3 spans 15 residues. V lost 4 bases, J lost 3 bases, and 5 bases stayed unmatched. Germline assignment: CDR1 KGHDR and CDR2 SFDVKD. The CDR3: CATSDPGTGDYEQYF. The CDR3 nucleotides read TGTGCCACCAGTGACCCCGGGACAGGGGACTACGAGCAGTACTTC.

This clonotype has more than one count but fewer than ten. The chain combines TRBV3-1 with TRBJ1-1, with D unclear. The germline V gene has CDR1 LGHDT and CDR2 YNNKEL (reference sequence). Trimming removed 2 bases at V and 4 bases at J, with 5 bases between. The CDR3 runs 12 residues. CDR3 nucleotide sequence: TGTGCCAGCAGCCAATGGTCCACTGAAGCTTTCTTT. Encoded protein: CASSQWSTEAFF. The complete variable domain, with remaining parts taken from reference TRBV3-1 and TRBJ1-1, reads DTAVSQTPKYLVTQMGNDKSIKCEQNLGHDTMYWYKQDSKKFLKIMFSYNNKELIINETVPNRFSPKSPDKAHLNLHINSLELGDSAVYFCASSQWSTEAFFGQGTRLTVV.

The rearrangement links TRBV10-3 to TRBJ1-2; D remains ambiguous. V lost 4 bases, J lost 3 bases, and 9 bases lay in between. Per germline, CDR1 ENHRY and CDR2 SYGVKD. The length of the CDR3 is 13 residues. The CDR3 bases are TGTGCCATCAGTGCGGACGGAGACTATGGCTACACCTTC. It translates to CAISADGDYGYTF.

J is TRBJ1-1 and V is TRBV4-1, with D possibly being TRBD1 (6 bases). From germline, CDR1 is MGHRA and CDR2 YSYEKL. V lost 4 bases to trimming and J lost 6 bases, with 15 bases between them. There are 14 residues in the CDR3. CDR3 nucleotides: TGCGCCAGCAGCCGCAAGGACAGTGGGCCTGAAGCTTTCTTT. Its translation: CASSRKDSGPEAFF.

V is TRBV12-3 or TRBV12-4 and J is TRBJ2-1; TRBD2 matches at 11 bases. V shed 2 bases and J 9 bases; nucleotides not matched to a gene: 6. The CDR3 runs 15 residues. The CDR3 DNA follows: TGTGCCAGCAGTTTATTCACTAGCGGGGGCGGTGAGCAGTTCTTC. It yields the protein CASSLFTSGGGEQFF.

This clonotype occurred a few times. The chain links TRBV4-2 to TRBJ2-1; D is uncertain. This CDR3 region has 17 residues. The germline V gene encodes CDR1 LGHNA and CDR2 YNFKEQ. V gave up 1 base and J gave up 1 base, with 14 bases separating them. This chain's CDR3 is CASSQVTDSSSYNEQFF. The CDR3 nucleotides are TGTGCCAGCAGCCAAGTGACGGATAGTAGTTCCTACAATGAGCAGTTCTTC.